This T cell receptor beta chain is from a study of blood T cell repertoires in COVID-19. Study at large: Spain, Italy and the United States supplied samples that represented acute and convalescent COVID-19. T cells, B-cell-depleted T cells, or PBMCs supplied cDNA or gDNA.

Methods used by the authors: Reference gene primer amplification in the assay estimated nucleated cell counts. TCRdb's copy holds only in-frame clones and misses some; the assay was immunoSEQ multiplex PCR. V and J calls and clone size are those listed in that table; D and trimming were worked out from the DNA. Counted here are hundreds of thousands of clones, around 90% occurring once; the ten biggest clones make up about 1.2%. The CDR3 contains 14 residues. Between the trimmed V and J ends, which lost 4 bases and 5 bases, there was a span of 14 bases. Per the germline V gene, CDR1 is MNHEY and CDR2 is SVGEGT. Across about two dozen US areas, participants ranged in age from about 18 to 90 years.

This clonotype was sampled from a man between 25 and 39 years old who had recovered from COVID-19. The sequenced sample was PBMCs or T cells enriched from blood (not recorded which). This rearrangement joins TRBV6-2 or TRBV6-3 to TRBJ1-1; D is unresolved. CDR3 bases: TGTGCCAGCAGTTGGCCCCTGGGCGCGACTGAAGCTTTCTTT. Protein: CASSWPLGATEAFF.